This is a list of T cell receptor beta chains from one sample in a study of blood T cell repertoires in COVID-19. Libraries were prepared by immunoSEQ multiplex PCR; TCRdb keeps only in-frame clonotypes and omits some of them. The table shows some 130,000 clones, with 78% occurring only once. The sequenced sample was peripheral blood. These receptor sequences come from a man aged 55-75 years who had recovered from COVID-19. Both conserved end residues are part of each CDR3. A D gene is named only where the DNA matches it firmly. Rows may omit the clone size; those that give it use once, few, many or a size class.

d_call | clone_size | j_call | v_call | cdr3_aa | cdr3_nt
TRBD2 | few | TRBJ2-7 | TRBV7-2 | CASSPGLGLAYEQYF | TGTGCCAGCAGCCCCGGACTAGGGTTAGCCTACGAGCAGTACTTC
- | - | TRBJ2-2 | TRBV5-4 | CASSGWAPNTGELFF | TGTGCCAGCAGCGGATGGGCTCCGAACACCGGGGAGCTGTTTTTT
- | - | TRBJ1-2 | TRBV28 | CASSLGYGLLEGYTF | TGTGCCAGCAGTTTAGGCTACGGTCTCCTGGAGGGCTACACCTTC
- | - | TRBJ1-6 | TRBV28 | CASILEAELRGSYNSPLHF | TGTGCCAGTATTTTAGAGGCAGAGCTCCGGGGGTCCTATAATTCACCCCTCCACTTT
TRBD1 | once | TRBJ2-5 | TRBV5-4 | CASSLQGAWETQYF | TGTGCCAGCAGCTTGCAGGGGGCTTGGGAGACCCAGTACTTC
TRBD1 | - | TRBJ1-5 | TRBV7-2 | CASSDGTGHNQPQHF | TGTGCCAGCAGCGACGGGACAGGGCATAATCAGCCCCAGCATTTT
- | - | TRBJ2-5 | TRBV6-1 | CASIQGGQETQYF | TGTGCCAGCATCCAAGGGGGCCAAGAGACCCAGTACTTC
- | - | TRBJ2-1 | TRBV12-3/TRBV12-4 | CASSTSYNEQFF | TGTGCCAGCAGTACTAGTTACAATGAGCAGTTCTTC
TRBD2 | - | TRBJ2-2 | TRBV28 | CASLRLAGSNTGELFF | TGTGCCAGCCTGAGACTAGCGGGTTCGAACACCGGGGAGCTGTTTTTT
- | few | TRBJ1-5 | TRBV6-6 | CASSERGSDQPQHF | TGTGCCAGCAGCGAGCGAGGTTCGGATCAGCCCCAGCATTTT
TRBD2 | - | TRBJ2-3 | TRBV7-2 | CASSSLLAGGRGDTQYF | TGTGCCAGCAGCAGCCTTCTAGCGGGGGGGCGGGGAGATACGCAGTATTTT
TRBD1 | - | TRBJ2-1 | TRBV28 | CASSPGTGAYNEQFF | TGTGCCAGCAGTCCCGGGACAGGGGCTTACAATGAGCAGTTCTTC
- | few | TRBJ2-5 | TRBV9 | CASSPQGGLAETQYF | TGTGCCAGCAGCCCCCAAGGTGGGCTTGCAGAGACCCAGTACTTC
TRBD1 | few | TRBJ2-2 | TRBV5-4 | CASSLAPGQGDTGELFF | TGTGCCAGCAGCTTGGCCCCGGGACAGGGGGACACCGGGGAGCTGTTTTTT
- | - | TRBJ2-4 | TRBV5-5 | CASSSYSGNIQYF | TGTGCCAGCAGCAGTTACTCCGGAAACATTCAGTACTTC
- | - | TRBJ2-1 | TRBV9 | CASSVEQLSYNEQFF | TGTGCCAGCAGCGTAGAACAGCTCTCCTACAATGAGCAGTTCTTC
- | - | TRBJ1-6 | TRBV2 | CASSVRQEDSPLHF | TGTGCCAGCAGTGTGCGGCAGGAGGATTCACCCCTCCACTTT
- | once | TRBJ2-5 | TRBV13 | CASSQRPTSGKTQYF | TGTGCCAGCAGCCAGAGGCCCACGTCCGGGAAGACCCAGTACTTC
TRBD1 | - | TRBJ2-2 | TRBV6-5 | CASSSILGQGTGELFF | TGTGCCAGCAGTTCTATCTTGGGACAGGGCACCGGGGAGCTGTTTTTT
- | - | TRBJ1-1 | TRBV28 | CASTSTGKWTEAFF | TGTGCCAGCACCTCAACAGGGAAGTGGACTGAAGCTTTCTTT
TRBD1 | few | TRBJ1-6 | TRBV2 | CASSDAGGAFRWSPLHF | TGTGCCAGCAGTGACGCAGGGGGCGCGTTCAGGTGGTCACCCCTCCACTTT
- | - | TRBJ1-5 | TRBV19 | CASSIGQGMVQPQHF | TGTGCCAGTAGTATAGGCCAGGGTATGGTTCAGCCCCAGCATTTT
TRBD1 | few | TRBJ1-2 | TRBV5-1 | CASSFYQGDDGYTF | TGCGCCAGCAGCTTCTATCAGGGGGATGATGGCTACACCTTC
TRBD1 | - | TRBJ1-1 | TRBV3-1/TRBV3-2 | CASSQDPRTGWELRTEAFF | TGTGCCAGCAGCCAAGACCCCCGGACAGGGTGGGAACTTCGAACTGAAGCTTTCTTT
TRBD2 | - | TRBJ2-3 | TRBV6-2/TRBV6-3 | CASSYSAGRGDTQYF | TGTGCCAGCAGTTACTCAGCGGGGCGAGGGGATACGCAGTATTTT
- | - | TRBJ2-5 | TRBV5-4 | CASSLGGLVTQYF | TGTGCCAGCAGTCTCGGGGGGCTGGTGACCCAGTACTTC
TRBD2 | - | TRBJ2-2 | TRBV7-7 | CASSLAAGGPTTGELFF | TGTGCTAGCAGCTTAGCAGCGGGAGGGCCTACGACCGGGGAGCTGTTTTTT
TRBD2 | once | TRBJ2-1 | TRBV28 | CASSLLAGLTRGQFF | TGTGCCAGCAGCCTACTAGCGGGACTTACCCGGGGGCAGTTCTTC
- | - | TRBJ1-6 | TRBV7-9 | CASSFPDSPLHF | TGTGCCAGCAGCTTCCCCGATTCACCCCTCCACTTT
TRBD2 | - | TRBJ2-1 | TRBV7-2 | CASSVAGDSGNEQFF | TGTGCCAGCAGCGTAGCGGGAGATAGCGGAAATGAGCAGTTCTTC
- | - | TRBJ2-7 | TRBV4-1 | CASSQDLRTDEQYF | TGCGCCAGCAGCCAAGATCTGCGCACGGACGAGCAGTACTTC
- | - | TRBJ2-2 | TRBV9 | CASSLTTPGETGELFF | TGTGCCAGCAGTCTCACCACACCAGGGGAGACCGGGGAGCTGTTTTTT
- | - | TRBJ2-3 | TRBV18 | CASSPTQRSTQYF | TGTGCCAGCTCACCGACCCAGCGTAGTACGCAGTATTTT
- | - | TRBJ1-1 | TRBV9 | CASSANRDRGWNTEAFF | TGTGCCAGCAGCGCGAACAGGGATCGGGGATGGAACACTGAAGCTTTCTTT
- | few | TRBJ2-7 | TRBV6-5 | CASSYSRTRYYEQYF | TGTGCCAGCAGTTACTCCAGGACACGATACTACGAGCAGTACTTC
TRBD1 | - | TRBJ1-1 | TRBV5-4 | CASSSGQVGTEAFF | TGTGCCAGCAGCTCAGGACAGGTTGGCACTGAAGCTTTCTTT
TRBD1 | - | TRBJ2-5 | TRBV28 | CASSAGQGARETQYF | TGTGCCAGCAGTGCGGGACAGGGGGCGAGAGAGACCCAGTACTTC
- | - | TRBJ2-1 | TRBV10-1 | CASRACSYNEQFF | TGCGCCTCCCGCGCCTGCTCCTACAATGAGCAGTTCTTC
TRBD2 | - | TRBJ2-7 | TRBV3-1/TRBV3-2 | CASSQSSGTYEQYF | TGTGCCAGCAGCCAGTCTAGCGGGACCTACGAGCAGTACTTC
TRBD1 | - | TRBJ1-4 | TRBV28 | CASSLGQGYEKLFF | TGTGCCAGCAGCCTCGGACAGGGCTATGAAAAACTGTTTTTT
- | - | TRBJ2-3 | TRBV27 | CASSFLALSTDTQYF | TGTGCCAGCAGTTTCTTAGCGCTCAGCACAGATACGCAGTATTTT
TRBD1 | few | TRBJ1-1 | TRBV4-3 | CASSQEATGVGNTEAFF | TGCGCCAGCAGCCAAGAGGCGACAGGGGTGGGGAACACTGAAGCTTTCTTT
- | - | TRBJ2-3 | TRBV19 | CASKSADTQYF | TGTGCCAGTAAATCAGCAGATACGCAGTATTTT
TRBD2 | once | TRBJ2-7 | TRBV28 | CAATSGGPYEQYF | TGTGCCGCCACCTCGGGGGGGCCCTACGAGCAGTACTTC